A single sample gave rise to the 21 T cell receptor beta chains below, sequenced in a study of spatial heterogeneity in lung cancer. MiXCR was run by TCRdb on the 5' RACE reads, yielding one entry per CDR3 protein. The table includes 300 to 450 distinct CDR3 sequences, roughly two fifths detected once. The time point: sample taken at primary tumor resection. TCRs were sequenced from unsorted whole RNA of tumor, nontumor lung or PBMC. This sample comprised PBMCs, obtained at surgery. The receptor source for this set is a male donor with early-stage non-small cell lung cancer.

This clonotype has just a few counts. As an off-target read in a library built for alpha chains, this beta chain has a frequency of little significance. V usage is TRBV24-1 and J usage is TRBJ2-1, with D perhaps assigned TRBD1 or TRBD2 (5 bases each). CDR3 length: 14 amino acids. V was clipped by 0 bases and J by 5 bases, with 7 bases between them. Looked up from germline, CDR1 is KGHDR and CDR2 is SFDVKD. Written as DNA, the CDR3 is TGTGCCACCAGTGATTTGAGAGGGGACAATGAGCAGTTCTTC. It codes for CATSDLRGDNEQFF.

Details on this clonotype: Since it is a stray read in a library aimed at alpha chains, this beta chain has a size that is not meaningful. V gene TRBV10-3 combines with J gene TRBJ2-1; D unresolved. From germline, CDR1 is ENHRY and CDR2 SYGVKD. The CDR3 has 13 amino acids. Between the trimmed V and J ends, which lost 8 bases and 6 bases, there was a span of 14 bases. The CDR3 DNA reads TGTGCCATCGGAAGGCCCCCCAGCAATGAGCAGTTCTTC. Translation gives CAIGRPPSNEQFF.

By share, this clonotype counts as hyperexpanded (1% or more). The library was designed around alpha chains, so this beta chain is a stray read whose abundance carries little weight. The chain couples TRBV6-2 or TRBV6-3 to TRBJ2-5; D could derive from TRBD1 or TRBD2 (5 bases each). The CDR3 runs to 14 residues. V was pared by 5 bases and J by 2 bases, with 12 bases between. Germline-derived CDR1 and CDR2 are MNHEY and SVGEGT. The CDR3 is CASSPGTEQETQYF. The CDR3 nucleotides are TGTGCCAGCAGTCCCGGGACGGAGCAAGAGACCCAGTACTTC.

Of note for this clonotype: In a library made to pick up alpha chains, this beta chain is a stray read with a size that means little. V usage is TRBV2 and J usage is TRBJ2-5; D tentatively fits TRBD1 or TRBD2 (5 bases each). The ends were cut back, 6 bases at V and 5 bases at J, with 16 bases in the middle. The CDR3 totals 14 residues. Germline V gives CDR1 SNHLY, CDR2 FYNNEI. The CDR3 sequence: CASRTGSWDETQYF. For the CDR3, the DNA is TGTGCCAGCAGAACCGGGTCCTGGGACGAGACCCAGTACTTC. Looking up the rest from reference TRBV2 and TRBJ2-5 gives the full variable domain: EPEVTQTPSHQVTQMGQEVILRCVPISNHLYFYWYRQILGQKVEFLVSFYNNEISEKSEIFDDQFSVERPDGSNFTLKIRSTKLEDSAMYFCASRTGSWDETQYFGPGTRLLVL.

About this clonotype: Little can be read into the size of this beta chain, an off-target read in a library designed for alpha chains. The J gene is TRBJ2-5, the V gene TRBV12-3 or TRBV12-4, with D possibly TRBD2 on 6 matching bases. Trimming took 6 bases from V and 3 from J, leaving 11 bases between them. This CDR3 spans 13 amino acids. The chain's CDR3 is CASSLGLKETQYF. The CDR3 coding sequence is TGTGCCAGCAGCCTGGGACTTAAAGAGACCCAGTACTTC.

A remark on this clonotype: This beta chain lies outside the target of a library built for alpha chains; its clone size means little. V is TRBV7-2 and J is TRBJ2-1; 7 bases are a match to TRBD1. Per the germline V gene, CDR1 is SGHTA and CDR2 is FQGNSA. This CDR3 is 13 amino acids long. The ends lost 5 bases at V and 7 bases at J; junction bases unmatched: 5. In nucleotides, the CDR3 is TGTGCCAGCAGCGCCGACAGGGAGAATGAGCAGTTCTTC. Amino acids: CASSADRENEQFF.

This clonotype is hyperexpanded (1% or more). As an off-target read in a library built for alpha chains, this beta chain has a frequency of little significance. The J gene is TRBJ2-1, the V gene TRBV29-1; D is perhaps TRBD2 (6 bases). CDR3 length equals 12 residues. Per the germline V gene, CDR1 is SQVTM and CDR2 is ANQGSEA. Trimming took 7 bases from V and 7 from J, leaving 14 bases between them. The CDR3 protein is CSGGANGNEQFF. DNA of the CDR3: TGCAGCGGCGGGGCGAATGGGAATGAGCAGTTCTTC.

In regard to this clonotype: As an off-target read in a library built for alpha chains, this beta chain has a frequency of little significance. The chain carries TRBV5-1 and TRBJ1-1; 9 bases map to TRBD1. After removal of 0 bases from V and 10 bases from J, the junction contained 1 base not matched to a gene. Germline-derived CDR1 and CDR2 are SGHRS and YFSETQ. The CDR3 has 12 residues. CDR3 bases: TGCGCCAGCAGCTTGGAGGGACAGGGAGCTTTCTTT. This codes for CASSLEGQGAFF.

This clonotype has a handful of counts. Because the library targeted alpha chains, this beta chain is an off-target read whose size means little. The chain uses TRBV9 and TRBJ2-7; D is ambiguous. The CDR3 is 12 amino acids. V lost 3 bases, J lost 0 bases, and 4 bases lay in between. Germline CDR1 SGDLS, CDR2 YYNGEE. DNA for the CDR3: TGTGCCAGCAGCGCAAACTCCTACGAGCAGTACTTC. Encoded protein: CASSANSYEQYF. The complete variable domain, with remaining parts taken from reference TRBV9 and TRBJ2-7, reads DSGVTQTPKHLITATGQRVTLRCSPRSGDLSVYWYQQSLDQGLQFLIQYYNGEERAKGNILERFSAQQFPDLHSELNLSSLELGDSALYFCASSANSYEQYFGPGTRLTVT.

The sample holds a few counts of this clonotype. This beta chain is an off-target read within a library intended for alpha chains, so its frequency means little. This rearrangement joins TRBV6-1 to TRBJ2-2, with 9 bases aligning to TRBD1. CDR1 is MNHNS and CDR2 is SASEGT in the germline V gene. The CDR3 has 15 amino acids. V dropped 6 bases and J dropped 5; count of bases not matched to a gene: 7. The CDR3 is CASSGTGSGTGELFF. DNA of the CDR3: TGTGCCAGCAGCGGGACAGGGAGCGGGACCGGGGAGCTGTTTTTT.

Points on this clonotype: Being off target in a library aimed at alpha chains, this beta chain has a size of little meaning. CDR3 nucleotides: TGCAGTGCTGGACAGGGGCTTAGCAATCAGCCCCAGCATTTT. It encodes CSAGQGLSNQPQHF. V usage is TRBV20-1 and J usage is TRBJ1-5; 9 bases are a match to TRBD1. V was clipped by 5 bases and J by 0 bases; unmatched bases: 2. Per germline, CDR1 DFQATT and CDR2 SNEGSKA (reference sequence). The CDR3 has 14 residues.

For this clonotype: Because the library targeted alpha chains, this beta chain is an off-target read whose size means little. The chain is built from TRBV12-3 or TRBV12-4 and TRBJ1-2; no clear D. Trimming shortened V by 2 bases and J by 1 base, and 5 bases separated the two germline ends. The CDR3 contains 13 residues. CDR3 amino acids: CASSLSYNYGYTF. The CDR3, as DNA: TGTGCCAGCAGTTTATCTTATAACTATGGCTACACCTTC.

Details on this clonotype: Because the library targeted alpha chains, this beta chain is an off-target read whose size means little. The gene calls are TRBV7-2 and TRBJ2-1, with TRBD2 matching over 8 bases. The V and J ends lost 1 base and 10 bases, in that order; junction bases with no gene match: 0. The CDR3 consists of 12 residues. Germline V gene sequence: CDR1 SGHTA, CDR2 FQGNSA. For the CDR3, the DNA is TGTGCCAGCAGCTTAGGCGGGGGGGAGCAGTTCTTC. Protein product: CASSLGGGEQFF.

Remarks on this clonotype: This beta chain came through as a stray read in a library set up for alpha chains, and its size says little. The chain uses TRBV6-5 and TRBJ2-7; 7 bases fit TRBD2. With 6 bases clipped from V and 11 bases from J, the junction kept 10 bases outside the gene matches. Germline V CDR1 and CDR2: MNHEY, SVGAGI. This CDR3 region has 12 residues. In DNA form, the CDR3 reads TGTGCCAGCAGCCAGGGAGGGACGATTGAGTACTTC. The encoded protein is CASSQGGTIEYF.

Concerning this clonotype: In a library made to pick up alpha chains, this beta chain is a stray read with a size that means little. This chain uses TRBV3-1 with TRBJ2-5; D is ambiguous. There are 13 residues in the CDR3. Germline-derived CDR1 and CDR2 are LGHDT and YNNKEL (reference sequence). V shed 4 bases and J shed 7 bases, with 13 bases lying between them. The CDR3 here is CASSPSQTGTQYF. CDR3 bases: TGTGCCAGCAGCCCGAGTCAGACTGGGACCCAGTACTTC.

This clonotype has only a few counts. This beta chain is an unintended read in a library built for alpha chains; its size means little. The chain uses TRBV5-1 and TRBJ2-7, with D perhaps matching TRBD2 (5 bases). The V and J ends lost 3 bases and 5 bases respectively, with 9 bases between them. CDR3 length: 12 amino acids. The germline V gene has CDR1 SGHRS and CDR2 YFSETQ. Here the CDR3 reads CASSSFGNEQYF. The CDR3 DNA follows: TGCGCCAGCAGCTCTTTCGGGAACGAGCAGTACTTC.

Comment on this clonotype: The library was designed around alpha chains, so this beta chain is a stray read whose abundance carries little weight. The chain carries TRBV19 and TRBJ2-5; D is tentatively TRBD1 or TRBD2 (6 bases each). Germline lookup yields CDR1 LNHDA and CDR2 SQIVND (reference sequence). V lost 0 bases to trimming and J lost 5 bases, with 10 bases between them. The CDR3 spans 14 residues. CDR3 region: CASSIDPGGETQYF. The CDR3 DNA reads as TGTGCCAGTAGTATAGATCCCGGGGGCGAGACCCAGTACTTC.

Concerning this clonotype: A library made for alpha chains picked up this beta chain off target, so its size means little. This sequence joins TRBV28 and TRBJ2-7; unclear D gene. Trimming shortened V by 5 bases and J by 4 bases, and 15 bases separated the two germline ends. The CDR3 consists of 14 residues. CDR1 is MDHEN and CDR2 is SYDVKM in the germline V gene. CDR3 nucleotide sequence: TGTGCCAGCAGTCGGGCAGGTCTTGGGTACGAGCAGTACTTC. It specifies CASSRAGLGYEQYF.

This clonotype appeared a single time. This beta chain is a stray read from a library made for alpha chains; its abundance is not meaningful. V usage is TRBV29-1 and J usage is TRBJ2-3; no firm D call. Germline CDR1 SQVTM, CDR2 ANQGSEA. The CDR3 totals 10 residues. V lost 3 bases and J 14 bases, leaving 12 bases between the germline ends. The CDR3 nucleotides read TGCAGCGTTGATCCAGGTTCAAGGTATTTT. Protein product: CSVDPGSRYF.

A remark on this clonotype: Since the library was made to target alpha chains, this beta chain is a stray read and its abundance is not meaningful. The J gene is TRBJ2-3, the V gene TRBV7-9, with TRBD2 matching over 9 bases. After removal of 2 bases from V and 5 bases from J, the junction contained 2 bases not matched to a gene. The CDR3 has 14 residues. The germline V gene encodes CDR1 SEHNR and CDR2 FQNEAQ (reference sequence). CDR3 bases: TGTGCCAGCAGCTTACGACTAGCGGTAGATACGCAGTATTTT. Amino acids: CASSLRLAVDTQYF.

Details on this clonotype: This beta chain is a stray sequence in a library constructed for alpha chains; its clone size is not meaningful. The chain combines TRBV6-4 with TRBJ2-1, with D perhaps TRBD2 (5 bases). With 5 bases removed from V and 15 bases from J, the gap between germline ends came to 17 bases. Germline CDR1 is MRHNA and CDR2 is SNTAGT. CDR3 length: 12 amino acids. For the CDR3, the DNA is TGTGCCAGCAGTAGAGGGAGTGGGGTGCGGTTCTTC. Translated, it gives CASSRGSGVRFF.